Listed here are 14 T cell receptor beta chains from one sample, sequenced in a study of T cells after yellow fever vaccination. TCRdb re-derived calls from the 5' RACE reads in MiXCR, one entry per CDR3 protein. Here the sample spans about 300,000 distinct CDR3 sequences, almost 4% being singletons. The sample in question was PBMCs, obtained 5 days after the yellow fever booster vaccination. These receptors all come from a man younger than 35 who received the YFV17D yellow fever vaccine.

This clonotype was observed a few times. The chain combines TRBV19 with TRBJ1-6; a possible D gene is TRBD1 (5 bases). CDR3 length equals 16 residues. Germline CDR1 LNHDA, CDR2 SQIVND (reference sequence). Trimming cost V 2 bases and J 10 bases, with 18 bases left between them. Here the CDR3 reads CASSILGLLGGSPLHF. CDR3 nucleotide sequence: TGTGCCAGTAGTATACTGGGCCTTCTTGGGGGGTCACCCCTCCACTTT.

The chain uses TRBV20-1 and TRBJ1-1, with D possibly matching TRBD1 (5 bases). CDR3 size: 12 residues. Trimming cost V 3 bases and J 5 bases, with 10 bases left between them. Germline CDR1 reads DFQATT; CDR2 reads SNEGSKA (reference sequence). This CDR3 reads CSASLGDTEAFF. CDR3 sequence (DNA): TGCAGTGCTAGTCTGGGGGATACTGAAGCTTTCTTT.

The chain employs TRBV5-8 and TRBJ1-3; D call uncertain. Trimming shortened V by 7 bases and J by 0 bases, and 11 bases separated the two germline ends. Germline V lookup: CDR1 SGHTS, CDR2 YDEGEE. This CDR3 has 14 amino acids. CDR3 nucleotides: TGTGCCAGCGGCCGGGAATTCTCTGGAAACACCATATATTTT. Its translation: CASGREFSGNTIYF.

This clonotype came up many times. The V gene is TRBV20-1, the J gene TRBJ1-1, with D maybe TRBD1 (5 bases). Looked up from germline, CDR1 is DFQATT and CDR2 is SNEGSKA (reference sequence). Deletions cut 6 bases from V and 0 bases from J, with 17 bases between. The CDR3 is 15 residues long. The CDR3 nucleotides are TGCAGTGCCAGGACGACAGCTAGGATGAACACTGAAGCTTTCTTT. It codes for CSARTTARMNTEAFF.

This clonotype appeared a few times. The chain couples TRBV5-8 to TRBJ1-5, with a tentative D call TRBD1 (5 bases). The V gene's germline CDR1 is SGHTS and CDR2 YDEGEE. Trimming stripped 1 base from V and 6 bases from J, with 14 bases between. The length of the CDR3 is 15 residues. The CDR3 loop reads CASSLLSGLGQPQHF. The CDR3 region has the DNA TGTGCCAGCAGCTTGTTATCAGGGTTGGGTCAGCCCCAGCATTTT.

This clonotype turned up a few times. The chain combines TRBV7-3 with TRBJ2-2, with 9 bases fitting TRBD1. CDR3 size: 16 residues. The V segment lost 5 bases and the J segment 5 bases; nucleotides outside the gene matches: 9. The germline V gene encodes CDR1 SGHTA and CDR2 FQGTGA. CDR3 protein: CASSLLGTGRTGELFF. DNA for the CDR3: TGTGCCAGCAGCCTGCTTGGGACAGGGAGGACCGGGGAGCTGTTTTTT.

The J gene is TRBJ2-2, the V gene TRBV7-2, with D perhaps matching TRBD1 (5 bases). Germline loops: CDR1 SGHTA, CDR2 FQGNSA. V lost 3 bases to trimming and J lost 9 bases, with 20 bases between them. The CDR3 has 16 amino acids. CDR3 amino acids: CASSLWTSLISWELFF. CDR3 coding DNA: TGTGCCAGCAGCTTGTGGACAAGTTTAATCTCCTGGGAGCTGTTTTTT.

The V and J genes are TRBV5-1 and TRBJ2-1; D not certain. The CDR3 runs 15 residues. Trimming stripped 0 bases from V and 0 bases from J, with 7 bases between. Germline assignment: CDR1 SGHRS and CDR2 YFSETQ. CDR3 DNA: TGCGCCAGCAGCTTGGACCAGAACTCCTACAATGAGCAGTTCTTC. Translating gives CASSLDQNSYNEQFF.

Comments on this clonotype: One end of the junction varies from germline; a read error may be responsible. CDR3 residues: CASSFSIKETQYF. DNA of the CDR3: TGTGCTAGCAGCTTCTCCATCAAAGAGACCCAGTACTTC. The rearrangement links TRBV7-7 to TRBJ2-5; D remains ambiguous. Germline CDR1 SSHAT, CDR2 FNYEAQ (reference sequence). The CDR3 consists of 13 residues. Complete variable domain (other parts from reference TRBV7-7 and TRBJ2-5): GAGVSQSPRYKVTKRGQDVTLRCDPISSHATLYWYQQALGQGPEFLTYFNYEAQPDKSGLPSDRFSAERPEGSISTLTIQRTEQRDSAMYRCASSFSIKETQYFGPGTRLLVL.

This clonotype was seen ten or more times. This rearrangement joins TRBV11-2 to TRBJ1-2; 8 bases are shared with TRBD1. CDR1 and CDR2 (germline): SGHAT, FQNNGV. The V segment lost 4 bases and the J segment 6 bases; nucleotides outside the gene matches: 7. This CDR3 is built from 14 residues. In DNA form, the CDR3 reads TGTGCCAGCAGCTGGAGCACAGGGGGTAATGGCTACACCTTC. Translated: CASSWSTGGNGYTF.

J is TRBJ2-3 and V is TRBV5-5; a weak D match, TRBD1 (5 bases). This CDR3 has 15 residues. Trimming took off 0 bases at V and 4 bases at J, with 12 bases between the two ends. Germline CDR1 reads SGHKS; CDR2 reads YYEKEE (reference sequence). For the CDR3, the DNA is TGTGCCAGCAGCTTGGTATCTGGGGCTGCAGATACGCAGTATTTT. Translated, it gives CASSLVSGAADTQYF.

This clonotype has just a few counts. The chain couples TRBV7-9 to TRBJ1-2; D is perhaps TRBD1 (5 bases). V was shortened by 1 base and J by 1 base, with 16 bases between the two germline ends. Germline CDR1 is SEHNR and CDR2 is FQNEAQ (reference sequence). The CDR3 is 17 residues long. CDR3 DNA: TGTGCCAGCAGCTTAGGACAGTTTGGGGTGCGTAACTATGGCTACACCTTC. Its translation is CASSLGQFGVRNYGYTF. The full variable domain, its missing parts supplied by reference TRBV7-9 and TRBJ1-2, is DTGVSQNPRHKITKRGQNVTFRCDPISEHNRLYWYRQTLGQGPEFLTYFQNEAQLEKSRLLSDRFSAERPKGSFSTLEIQRTEQGDSAMYLCASSLGQFGVRNYGYTFGSGTRLTVV.

This clonotype appeared many times. The J gene is TRBJ2-3, the V gene TRBV20-1; 10 bases are shared with TRBD2. From germline, CDR1 is DFQATT and CDR2 SNEGSKA (reference sequence). Trimming took 6 bases from V and 6 from J; bases not matched to a gene: 12. This CDR3 contains 15 residues. The CDR3 sequence is CSAQLAGKSADTQYF. DNA for the CDR3: TGCAGTGCCCAACTAGCGGGGAAAAGCGCGGATACGCAGTATTTT.

This clonotype was picked up many times. The V call is TRBV11-2, the J call TRBJ2-3, with 8 bases fitting TRBD1. Germline-derived CDR1 and CDR2 are SGHAT and FQNNGV. This CDR3 is 15 amino acids long. V trimming: 1 base; J trimming: 4 bases; junction bases outside the gene matches: 4. The CDR3 reads CASSLARGLADTQYF. DNA of the CDR3: TGTGCCAGCAGCTTAGCCAGGGGGCTCGCAGATACGCAGTATTTT.